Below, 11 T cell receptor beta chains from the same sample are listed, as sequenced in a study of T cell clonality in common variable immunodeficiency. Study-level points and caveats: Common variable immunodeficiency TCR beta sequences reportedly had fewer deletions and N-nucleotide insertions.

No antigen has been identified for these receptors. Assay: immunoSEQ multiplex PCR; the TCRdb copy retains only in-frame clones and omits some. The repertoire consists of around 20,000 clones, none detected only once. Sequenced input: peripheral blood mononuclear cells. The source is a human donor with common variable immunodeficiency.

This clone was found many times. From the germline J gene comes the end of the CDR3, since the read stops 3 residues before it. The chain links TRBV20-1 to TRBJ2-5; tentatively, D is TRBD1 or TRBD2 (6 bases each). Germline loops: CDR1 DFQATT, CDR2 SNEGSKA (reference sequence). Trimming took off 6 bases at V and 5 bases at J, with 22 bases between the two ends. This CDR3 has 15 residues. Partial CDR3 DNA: TGCAGTGCGGCCGGCGGGACACCGAATGGGGAGACC. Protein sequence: CSAAGGTPNGET. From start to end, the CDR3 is CSAAGGTPNGETQYF.

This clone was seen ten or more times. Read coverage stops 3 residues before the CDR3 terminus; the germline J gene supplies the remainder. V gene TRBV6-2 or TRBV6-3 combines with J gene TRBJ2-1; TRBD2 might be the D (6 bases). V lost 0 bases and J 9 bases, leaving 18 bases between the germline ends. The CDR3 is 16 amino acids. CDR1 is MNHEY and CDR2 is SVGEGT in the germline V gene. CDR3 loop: CASSYSTPRAGFEQFF. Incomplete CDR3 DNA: TGTGCCAGCAGTTACTCGACTCCGCGGGCGGGGTTTGAG.

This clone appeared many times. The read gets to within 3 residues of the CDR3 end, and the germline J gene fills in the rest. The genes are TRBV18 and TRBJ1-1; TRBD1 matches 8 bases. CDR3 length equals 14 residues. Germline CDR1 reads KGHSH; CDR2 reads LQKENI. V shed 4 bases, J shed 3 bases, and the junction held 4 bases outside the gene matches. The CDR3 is CASSQTGVYTEAFF. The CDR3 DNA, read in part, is TGTGCCAGCTCACAGACAGGGGTGTACACTGAA.

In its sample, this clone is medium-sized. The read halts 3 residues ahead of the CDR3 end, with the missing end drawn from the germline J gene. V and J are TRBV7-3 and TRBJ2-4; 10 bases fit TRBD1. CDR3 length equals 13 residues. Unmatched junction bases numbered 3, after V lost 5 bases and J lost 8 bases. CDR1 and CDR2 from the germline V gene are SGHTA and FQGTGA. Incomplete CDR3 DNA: TGTGCCAGCAGCATCGGACAGGGGGACATT. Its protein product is CASSIGQGDI. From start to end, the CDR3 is CASSIGQGDIQYF.

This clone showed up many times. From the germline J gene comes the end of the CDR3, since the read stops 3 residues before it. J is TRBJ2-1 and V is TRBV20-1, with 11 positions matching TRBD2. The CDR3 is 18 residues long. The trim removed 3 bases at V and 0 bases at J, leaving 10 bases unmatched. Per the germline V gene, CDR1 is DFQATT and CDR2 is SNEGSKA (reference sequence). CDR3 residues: CSASGLAGGMSSYNEQFF. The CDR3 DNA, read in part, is TGCAGTGCTAGTGGGCTAGCGGGGGGCATGAGCTCCTACAATGAG.

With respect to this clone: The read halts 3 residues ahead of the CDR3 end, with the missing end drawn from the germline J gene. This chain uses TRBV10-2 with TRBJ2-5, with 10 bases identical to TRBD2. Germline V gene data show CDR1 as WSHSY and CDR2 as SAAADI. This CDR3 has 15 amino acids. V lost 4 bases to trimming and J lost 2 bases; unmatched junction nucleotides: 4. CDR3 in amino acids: CASSVTAGGQETQYF. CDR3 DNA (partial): TGCGCCAGCAGTGTTACAGCGGGGGGGCAAGAGACC.

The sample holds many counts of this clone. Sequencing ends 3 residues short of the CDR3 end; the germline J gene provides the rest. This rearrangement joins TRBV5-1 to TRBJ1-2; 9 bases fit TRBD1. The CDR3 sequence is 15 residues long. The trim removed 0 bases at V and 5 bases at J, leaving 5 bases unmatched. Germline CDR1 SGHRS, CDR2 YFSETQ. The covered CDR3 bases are TGCGCCAGCAGCTTGGAAGGGACAGGGCGATATGGC. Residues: CASSLEGTGRYG. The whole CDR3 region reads CASSLEGTGRYGYTF.

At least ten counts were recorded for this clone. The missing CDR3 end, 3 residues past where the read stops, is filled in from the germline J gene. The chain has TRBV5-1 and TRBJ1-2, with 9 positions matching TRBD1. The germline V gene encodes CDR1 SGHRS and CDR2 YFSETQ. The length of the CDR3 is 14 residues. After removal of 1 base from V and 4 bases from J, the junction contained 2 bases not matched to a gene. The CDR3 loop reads CASSLTGGIYGYTF. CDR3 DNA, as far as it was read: TGCGCCAGCAGCTTGACAGGGGGCATCTATGGC.

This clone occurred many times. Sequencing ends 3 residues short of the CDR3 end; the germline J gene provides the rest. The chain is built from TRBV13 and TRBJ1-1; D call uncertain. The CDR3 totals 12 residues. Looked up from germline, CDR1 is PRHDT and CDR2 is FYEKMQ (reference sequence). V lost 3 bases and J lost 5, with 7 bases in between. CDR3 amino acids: CASSFLGTEAFF. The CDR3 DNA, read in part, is TGTGCCAGCAGCTTTCTAGGTACTGAA.

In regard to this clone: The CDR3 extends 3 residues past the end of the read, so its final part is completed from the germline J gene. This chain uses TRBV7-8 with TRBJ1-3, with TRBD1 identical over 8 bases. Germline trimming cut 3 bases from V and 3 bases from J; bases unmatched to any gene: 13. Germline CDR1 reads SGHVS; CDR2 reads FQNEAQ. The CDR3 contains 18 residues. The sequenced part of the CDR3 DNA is TGTGCCAGCAGCTTGAGGGCAGGGGGCGCTTCCGGTGGAAACACC. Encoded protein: CASSLRAGGASGGNT. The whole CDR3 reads CASSLRAGGASGGNTIYF.

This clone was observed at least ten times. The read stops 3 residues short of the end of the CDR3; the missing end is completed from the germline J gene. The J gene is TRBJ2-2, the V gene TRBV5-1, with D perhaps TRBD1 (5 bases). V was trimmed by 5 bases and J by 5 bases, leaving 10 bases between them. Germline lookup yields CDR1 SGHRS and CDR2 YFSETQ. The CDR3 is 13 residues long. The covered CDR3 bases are TGCGCCAGCAGAGGTCAGGGAACCGGGGAG. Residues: CASRGQGTGE. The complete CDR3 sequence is CASRGQGTGELFF.